The sequence of this T cell receptor (beta chain) was determined in a study of cytomegalovirus exposure and HLA in healthy donors. The V gene lost 6 bases and the J gene lost 1 base, with 12 bases spanning the gap. The CDR3 has 14 residues. CDR1 and CDR2 from the germline V gene are MGHRA and YSYEKL. Primers included in the PCR were 60 Vbeta and 13 Jbeta primers. Sequencing was performed with immunoSEQ multiplex PCR; in TCRdb, only in-frame clones are kept and a portion is missing. The sample lists 130,000 or so clones, about 79% occurring once. This TCR came from a young woman in good health and CMV-seropositive. The chain links TRBV4-1 to TRBJ1-1; maybe TRBD1 (5 bases). Material for sequencing was PBMCs. CDR3 in DNA: TGCGCCAGCAGGGGGCCTCTCCAGAACACTGAAGCTTTCTTT. Protein product: CASRGPLQNTEAFF.